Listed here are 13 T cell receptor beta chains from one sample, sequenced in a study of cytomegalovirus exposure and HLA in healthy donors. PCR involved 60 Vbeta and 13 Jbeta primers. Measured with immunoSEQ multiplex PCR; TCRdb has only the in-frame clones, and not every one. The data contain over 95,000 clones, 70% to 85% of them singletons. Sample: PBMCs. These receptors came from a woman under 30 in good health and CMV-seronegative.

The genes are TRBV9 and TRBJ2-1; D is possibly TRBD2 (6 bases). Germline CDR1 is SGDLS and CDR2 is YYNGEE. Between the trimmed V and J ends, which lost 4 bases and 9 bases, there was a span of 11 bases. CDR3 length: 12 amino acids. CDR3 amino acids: CASSLTGGEQFF. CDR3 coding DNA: TGTGCCAGCAGCTTGACCGGGGGTGAGCAGTTCTTC.

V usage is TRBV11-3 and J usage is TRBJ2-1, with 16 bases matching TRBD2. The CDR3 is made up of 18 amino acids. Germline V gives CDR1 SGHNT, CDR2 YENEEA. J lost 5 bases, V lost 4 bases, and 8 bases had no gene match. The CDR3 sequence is CASSSGLAGGPRHNEQFF. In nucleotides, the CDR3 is TGTGCCAGCAGCTCGGGACTAGCGGGGGGGCCGAGGCACAATGAGCAGTTCTTC.

The CDR3 region is CASSRQTGWNQPQHF. CDR3 nucleotides: TGTGCCAGCAGCCGACAGACAGGGTGGAATCAGCCCCAGCATTTT. The rearrangement joins TRBV6-5 to TRBJ1-5; TRBD1 agrees at 7 bases. Germline CDR1 is MNHEY and CDR2 is SVGAGI. This CDR3 is built from 15 residues. Trimming cost V 6 bases and J 4 bases; bases outside gene matches: 9.

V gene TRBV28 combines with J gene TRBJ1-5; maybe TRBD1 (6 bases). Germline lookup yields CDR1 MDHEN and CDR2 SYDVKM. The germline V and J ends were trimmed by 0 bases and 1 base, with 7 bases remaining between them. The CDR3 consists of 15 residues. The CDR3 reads CASSLWGASNQPQHF. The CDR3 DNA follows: TGTGCCAGCAGTTTATGGGGGGCCAGCAATCAGCCCCAGCATTTT.

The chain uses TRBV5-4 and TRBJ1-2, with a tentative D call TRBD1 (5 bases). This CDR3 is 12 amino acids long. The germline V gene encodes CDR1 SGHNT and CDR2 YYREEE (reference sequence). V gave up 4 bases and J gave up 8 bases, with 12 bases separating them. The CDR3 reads CASSQGSLGYTF. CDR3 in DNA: TGTGCCAGCAGCCAGGGTTCATTGGGCTACACCTTC.

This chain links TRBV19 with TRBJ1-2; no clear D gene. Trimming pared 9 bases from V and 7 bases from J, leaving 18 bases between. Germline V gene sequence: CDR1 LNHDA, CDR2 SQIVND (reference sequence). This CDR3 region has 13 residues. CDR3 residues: CASRVSGLSGYTF. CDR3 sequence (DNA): TGTGCCAGCCGGGTATCCGGTTTGAGTGGCTACACCTTC.

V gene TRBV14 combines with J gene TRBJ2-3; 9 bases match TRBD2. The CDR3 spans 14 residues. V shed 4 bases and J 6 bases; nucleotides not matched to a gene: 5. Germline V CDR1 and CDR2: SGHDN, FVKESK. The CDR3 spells CASSRGTSKDTQYF. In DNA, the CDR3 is TGTGCCAGCAGCCGGGGGACTAGCAAGGATACGCAGTATTTT.

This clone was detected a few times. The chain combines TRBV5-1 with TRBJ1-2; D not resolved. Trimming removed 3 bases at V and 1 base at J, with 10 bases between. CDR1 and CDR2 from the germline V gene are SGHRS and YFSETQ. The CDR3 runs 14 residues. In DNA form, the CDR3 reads TGCGCCAGCAGCTCCGCACGGGGTAACTATGGCTACACCTTC. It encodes CASSSARGNYGYTF.

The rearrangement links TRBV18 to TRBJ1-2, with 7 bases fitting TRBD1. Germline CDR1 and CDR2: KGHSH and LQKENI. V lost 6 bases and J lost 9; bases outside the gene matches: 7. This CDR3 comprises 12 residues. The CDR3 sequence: CASSPTDRSYTF. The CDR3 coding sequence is TGTGCCAGCTCCCCGACGGACAGGAGCTACACCTTC.

This chain's CDR3 is CASSRRGNTEAFF. The CDR3, as DNA: TGTGCCAGCAGCCGGAGGGGAAACACTGAAGCTTTCTTT. This chain joins TRBV11-2 and TRBJ1-1; D possibly corresponds to TRBD1 (5 bases). Germline V lookup: CDR1 SGHAT, CDR2 FQNNGV. The germline V and J ends were trimmed by 5 bases and 2 bases, with 9 bases remaining between them. The CDR3 contains 13 residues.

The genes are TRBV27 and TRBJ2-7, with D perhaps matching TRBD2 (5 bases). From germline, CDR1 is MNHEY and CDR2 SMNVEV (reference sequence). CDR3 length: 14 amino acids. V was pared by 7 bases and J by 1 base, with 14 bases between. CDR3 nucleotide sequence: TGTGCCAGCATTAGGGCCCCGGGGTCCTACGAGCAGTACTTC. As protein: CASIRAPGSYEQYF.

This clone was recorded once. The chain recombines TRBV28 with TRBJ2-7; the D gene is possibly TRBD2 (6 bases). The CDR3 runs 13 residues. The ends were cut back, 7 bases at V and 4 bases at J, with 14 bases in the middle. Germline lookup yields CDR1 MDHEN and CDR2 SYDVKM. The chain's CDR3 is CASNGGKRYEQYV. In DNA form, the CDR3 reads TGTGCCAGCAATGGGGGGAAAAGGTACGAGCAGTACGTC.

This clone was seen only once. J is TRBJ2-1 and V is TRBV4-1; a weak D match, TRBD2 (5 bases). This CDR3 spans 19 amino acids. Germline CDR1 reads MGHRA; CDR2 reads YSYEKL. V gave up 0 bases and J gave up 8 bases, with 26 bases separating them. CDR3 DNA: TGCGCCAGCAGCCAAGATCCCGAGGGTGCAGGACCCAGCATCTATGAGCAGTTCTTC. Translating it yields CASSQDPEGAGPSIYEQFF.